Listed below are T cell receptor beta chains from one sample, sequenced in a study of T cells in localized non-small cell lung cancer. Produced via immunoSEQ multiplex PCR; TCRdb's table is partial and in-frame only. The sample consists of tens of thousands of clones, 70% to 90% of them appearing once. The sequenced sample was peripheral blood, obtained before any cancer treatment. The receptors were sampled from a woman aged 40 to 75 with stage I lung adenocarcinoma. Both conserved end residues are part of each CDR3. Each record gives: clone size, V gene, D gene, J gene, CDR3 protein, CDR3 DNA. The D gene is left open where the match is weak. Only some rows state a clone size, as once, few, many or a class for expanded clones.

>.|TRBV7-2|TRBD2|TRBJ2-1
CASSFLAGRISYNEQFF
TGTGCCAGCAGCTTTCTAGCGGGAAGAATCTCCTACAATGAGCAGTTCTTC
>once|TRBV7-2|TRBD1|TRBJ1-1
CASSSRTGANTEAFF
TGTGCCAGCAGCTCGCGCACAGGGGCGAACACTGAAGCTTTCTTT
>.|TRBV10-3|.|TRBJ1-2
CAISDSWSNYGYTF
TGTGCCATCAGTGACAGTTGGAGTAACTATGGCTACACCTTC
>.|TRBV7-9|.|TRBJ2-2
CARDYPSGELFF
TGTGCCAGGGACTATCCCTCCGGGGAGCTGTTTTTT
>.|TRBV28|.|TRBJ2-5
CASGTRDGSKTQYF
TGTGCCAGCGGAACCCGGGACGGGTCGAAGACCCAGTACTTC
>.|TRBV7-6|.|TRBJ1-1
CASSLGPVGEAFF
TGTGCCAGCAGCTTAGGGCCTGTGGGGGAAGCTTTCTTT
>.|TRBV5-1|TRBD2|TRBJ2-2
CASSHFLAGEAGELFF
TGCGCCAGCAGCCATTTCCTAGCGGGAGAGGCCGGGGAGCTGTTTTTT
>few|TRBV29-1|TRBD2|TRBJ2-1
CSVDGTSGRQEQFF
TGCAGCGTTGACGGGACTAGCGGGAGACAGGAGCAGTTCTTC
>.|TRBV7-3|.|TRBJ2-1
CVSSLQPTTYNEQFF
TGTGTCAGCAGCCTCCAGCCTACTACATACAATGAGCAGTTCTTC
>.|TRBV12-1|.|TRBJ2-4
CASSFPYWEGKNIQYF
TGTGCCAGCAGCTTCCCCTATTGGGAGGGCAAAAACATTCAGTACTTC
>few|TRBV6-4|.|TRBJ1-1
CASSATEGTEAFF
TGTGCCAGCAGCGCAACCGAGGGCACTGAAGCTTTCTTT
>.|TRBV2|.|TRBJ1-5
CASRLSGSNQPQHF
TGTGCCAGCAGACTCTCAGGGTCTAATCAGCCCCAGCATTTT
>.|TRBV28|TRBD2|TRBJ2-1
CASSLGGDEQFF
TGTGCCAGCAGTTTGGGGGGGGATGAGCAGTTCTTC
>.|TRBV2|TRBD1|TRBJ1-6
CASRLGTADSPLHF
TGTGCCAGCAGACTCGGGACAGCCGATTCACCCCTCCACTTT
>.|TRBV7-2|.|TRBJ2-3
CASSDPGRTGDTQYF
TGTGCCAGCAGCGATCCGGGACGAACGGGGGATACGCAGTATTTT
>.|TRBV7-3|TRBD2|TRBJ2-1
CASSRTSLSSYNEQFF
TGTGCCAGCTCCCGGACTAGCTTGAGCTCCTACAATGAGCAGTTCTTC
>.|TRBV6-5|TRBD1|TRBJ2-7
CASSQPGQGSHEQYF
TGTGCCAGCAGTCAACCGGGACAGGGTTCCCACGAGCAGTACTTC
>.|TRBV30|.|TRBJ1-6
CAWTPGESSPLHF
TGTGCCTGGACCCCAGGGGAAAGTTCACCCCTCCACTTT
>.|TRBV5-1|.|TRBJ2-2
CASSLQTSNTGELFF
TGCGCCAGCAGCTTACAGACATCAAACACCGGGGAGCTGTTTTTT
>.|TRBV27|.|TRBJ1-1
CASSLSGGVTEAFF
TGTGCCAGCAGTTTATCGGGGGGAGTCACTGAAGCTTTCTTT
>.|TRBV9|.|TRBJ1-5
CASSVGVHSNQPQHF
TGTGCCAGCAGCGTAGGCGTTCATAGCAATCAGCCCCAGCATTTT
>few|TRBV28|TRBD1|TRBJ2-2
CASSKTGQTGELFF
TGTGCCAGCAGTAAAACGGGACAGACCGGGGAGCTGTTTTTT
>.|TRBV27|.|TRBJ2-7
CASSSIGGPSYEQYF
TGTGCCAGCAGTTCAATTGGAGGGCCTAGCTACGAGCAGTACTTC
>.|TRBV19|.|TRBJ2-3
CASSYPGDTQYF
TGTGCCAGTAGTTACCCTGGGGATACGCAGTATTTT
>.|TRBV27|.|TRBJ2-7
CASRDLDGYEQYF
TGTGCCAGCAGGGACTTGGATGGCTACGAGCAGTACTTC
>.|TRBV7-3|.|TRBJ2-3
CASSFRATRNTDTQYF
TGTGCCAGCAGCTTTAGGGCTACCCGAAACACAGATACGCAGTATTTT
>.|TRBV27|TRBD1|TRBJ2-5
CATRQGRETQYF
TGTGCCACCCGACAGGGGAGAGAGACCCAGTACTTC
>once|TRBV5-1|.|TRBJ2-3
CASSLDGSWTDTQYF
TGCGCCAGCAGCTTGGACGGGAGTTGGACAGATACGCAGTATTTT
>.|TRBV4-3|TRBD1|TRBJ2-5
CASSQERTLGTDQETQYF
TGCGCCAGCAGCCAAGAAAGAACGCTTGGGACAGACCAAGAGACCCAGTACTTC
>.|TRBV5-6|.|TRBJ2-7
CASSAGRTYEQYF
TGTGCCAGCAGCGCGGGACGCACCTACGAGCAGTACTTC
>.|TRBV28|TRBD2|TRBJ2-2
CASSLPSGLAGGHTGELFF
TGTGCCAGCAGTTTACCCTCGGGACTAGCGGGGGGACACACCGGGGAGCTGTTTTTT
>.|TRBV5-5|.|TRBJ2-7
CASSFRDSHEQYF
TGTGCCAGCAGCTTTAGGGATTCCCACGAGCAGTACTTC
>.|TRBV6-5|TRBD2|TRBJ2-3
CASSYHRTSGTDTQYF
TGTGCCAGCAGCTACCACCGGACTAGCGGGACAGATACGCAGTATTTT
>.|TRBV7-9|.|TRBJ2-7
CASSPQVERSYEQYF
TGTGCCAGCAGCCCCCAGGTAGAGCGGAGCTACGAGCAGTACTTC